A selection of T cell receptor beta chains follows, all from one sample in a study of blood T cell repertoires in COVID-19. Some clones are missing from TCRdb's copy, which holds only in-frame ones; the method was immunoSEQ multiplex PCR. The sample comprises roughly 150,000 clones, approximately 90% of which are singletons, and around 14% rests with the top ten. The sample comprised peripheral blood. The receptors originated from a woman aged 35 to 49 with acute or convalescent COVID-19. The CDR3 runs from the conserved cysteine through the conserved F or W. A D gene is named only where the DNA matches it firmly. Size values are once, few and many counts, or a class for expanded clones, and some rows have none.

clone size,V gene,J gene,D gene,CDR3 DNA,CDR3 protein
-,TRBV9,TRBJ1-5,TRBD1,TGTGCCAGCAGCGGGGGTACAGGGGGCTTGGATCAGCCCCAGCATTTT,CASSGGTGGLDQPQHF
-,TRBV10-3,TRBJ1-2,TRBD1,TGTGCCATCAGTGAGACAGGGGGAGCTAACTATGGCTACACCTTC,CAISETGGANYGYTF
few,TRBV25-1,TRBJ2-3,TRBD2,TGTGCCAGCAGTGCTAGACTAGCGTCAGATACGCAGTATTTT,CASSARLASDTQYF
once,TRBV28,TRBJ2-7,-,TGTGCCAGCAGTTTAGCCCCACCTTCCGGGGACGAGCAGTACTTC,CASSLAPPSGDEQYF
once,TRBV5-5,TRBJ2-5,-,TGTGCCAGCAGCATCGGAGAGACCCAGTACTTC,CASSIGETQYF
-,TRBV5-1,TRBJ2-2,-,TGCGCCAGCAGGGGGCTAGCGACGAACACCGGGGAGCTGTTTTTT,CASRGLATNTGELFF
-,TRBV21-1,TRBJ2-1,-,TGTGCCAGCAGCAAAGGGGGGACAGGGGACCCCAATGAGCAGTTCTTC,CASSKGGTGDPNEQFF
-,TRBV5-1,TRBJ1-6,-,TGCGCCAGCAGCTTGTACGAGATGTCACCCCTCCACTTT,CASSLYEMSPLHF
few,TRBV18,TRBJ2-1,TRBD1,TGTGCCAGCTCACCAAACTCTGGACAGGGGAATGAGCAGTTCTTC,CASSPNSGQGNEQFF
-,TRBV2,TRBJ1-6,-,TGTGCCAGCAGTGGTCCAGTGAATTCACCCCTCCACTTT,CASSGPVNSPLHF
-,TRBV5-6,TRBJ1-2,TRBD1,TGTGCCAGCAGCCCGGGGACAGGGGGCATCGTTTTTGGCTACACCTTC,CASSPGTGGIVFGYTF
-,TRBV9,TRBJ2-1,TRBD2,TGTGCCAGCAGCATAAGCGGGAACTCCTACAATGAGCAGTTCTTC,CASSISGNSYNEQFF
few,TRBV7-9,TRBJ1-1,-,TGTGCCAGCAGCTTAAAGCTGACAGGTGAAGCTTTCTTT,CASSLKLTGEAFF
-,TRBV2,TRBJ2-3,-,TGTGCCAGCATCGGGGAGTCTAGCACAGATACGCAGTATTTT,CASIGESSTDTQYF
-,TRBV6-1,TRBJ2-3,-,TGTGCCAGCAGTGACCCCAGGGGATCCCTCACAGATACGCAGTATTTT,CASSDPRGSLTDTQYF
-,TRBV18,TRBJ2-5,-,TGTGCCAGCTCACCGGGAGGAGGTGAGGAGACCCAGTACTTC,CASSPGGGEETQYF
-,TRBV5-1,TRBJ2-2,TRBD1,TGCGCCAGCAGGACAGGGTCTACCGGGGAGCTGTTTTTT,CASRTGSTGELFF
once,TRBV5-4,TRBJ2-7,-,TGTGCCAGCAGCTTGGTTGAAGCTACCTACGAGCAGTACTTC,CASSLVEATYEQYF
-,TRBV3-1/TRBV3-2,TRBJ2-1,TRBD2,TGTGCCAGCAGCCCCGGGACTAGCGGGAGTCTGGGTGAGCAGTTCTTC,CASSPGTSGSLGEQFF
-,TRBV11-3,TRBJ1-5,TRBD1,TGTGCCAGCAGTTCTACGACACAGGGGGGGGGATATAGCAATCAGCCCCAGCATTTT,CASSSTTQGGGYSNQPQHF
few,TRBV5-1,TRBJ1-3,-,TGCGCCAGCAGCCGTCCGGGGGATGGAAACACCATATATTTT,CASSRPGDGNTIYF
-,TRBV5-6,TRBJ1-2,-,TGTGCCAGCAGCTCCCCGAGGGTTCACGACTATGGCTACACCTTC,CASSSPRVHDYGYTF
-,TRBV18,TRBJ2-7,TRBD1,TGTGCCAGCTCACCGGTGATCGGGACAGACCACTACGAGCAGTACTTC,CASSPVIGTDHYEQYF
-,TRBV3-1/TRBV3-2,TRBJ2-7,TRBD1,TGTGCCAGCAGCCAAGCTCCTCTTGAGACAGGGAAGGACGAGCAGTACTTC,CASSQAPLETGKDEQYF
-,TRBV24-1,TRBJ2-3,TRBD1,TGTGCCACCGGAGACGGACAGGCGACGTATTTT,CATGDGQATYF
once,TRBV3-1/TRBV3-2,TRBJ2-2,-,TGTGCCAGCAATACAGGGAACACCGGGGAGCTGTTTTTT,CASNTGNTGELFF
once,TRBV4-1,TRBJ2-1,-,TGCGCCAGCAGCCACCCGACTCTTGAGCAGTTCTTC,CASSHPTLEQFF
-,TRBV7-2,TRBJ2-7,-,TGTGCCAGCAGCCCAAAACCCTGGGGGGTGAGCTCCTACGAGCAGTACTTC,CASSPKPWGVSSYEQYF
-,TRBV6-1,TRBJ2-1,TRBD2,TGTGCCAGCAGTGAAAGCGTTGGACTAGCGGGGGGGCCTATCCAGTTCTTC,CASSESVGLAGGPIQFF
-,TRBV7-2,TRBJ2-7,-,TGTGCCAGCAGCTTAGACCCTACCAACTACGAGCAGTACTTC,CASSLDPTNYEQYF
-,TRBV7-2,TRBJ2-1,TRBD2,TGTGCCAGCAGCTCCATTCTAGCGGGGGGGCTAAAGTCTCGCAATGAGCAGTTCTTC,CASSSILAGGLKSRNEQFF
once,TRBV2,TRBJ1-6,-,TGTGCCAGCATCCCGAGGGTCTCTCGGGATTCACCCCTCCACTTT,CASIPRVSRDSPLHF
once,TRBV10-3,TRBJ2-6,TRBD2,TGTGCCATCAGTGAGTCACCGTGGAGCGGGGGAGCCTCTGGGGCCAACGTCCTGACTTTC,CAISESPWSGGASGANVLTF
-,TRBV13,TRBJ2-7,-,TGTGCCAGCAGCCCGCACGCAGGGGGGCAGGGAAGCTCCTACGAGCAGTACTTC,CASSPHAGGQGSSYEQYF
-,TRBV7-3,TRBJ2-1,-,TGTGCCAGCAGCTTAACGGGGCAGTACAATGAGCAGTTCTTC,CASSLTGQYNEQFF
once,TRBV7-3,TRBJ2-3,-,TGTGCCAGCAGCCCTAGCACAGATACGCAGTATTTT,CASSPSTDTQYF
few,TRBV10-3,TRBJ1-2,TRBD1,TGTGCCATCAGTGACCAGGGGGGAGGTTATGGCTACACCTTC,CAISDQGGGYGYTF
once,TRBV6-1,TRBJ2-5,TRBD1,TGTGCCAGCAGTGAAGCGAGTGGAGGACAGGGCCAAGAGACCCAGTACTTC,CASSEASGGQGQETQYF
once,TRBV3-1/TRBV3-2,TRBJ2-1,-,TGTGCCAGCAGCCGAGGGGGGGTAGAAATGGGACCGTTGGATGAGCAGTTCTTC,CASSRGGVEMGPLDEQFF
-,TRBV5-1,TRBJ2-5,-,TGCGCCAGCAGCTTGGGTGCGTTTCGGGAGACCCAGTACTTC,CASSLGAFRETQYF
-,TRBV27,TRBJ2-1,TRBD2,TGTGCCAGCCGTCCAAGCCGGGGGGGTCAGTTCTTC,CASRPSRGGQFF
few,TRBV6-5,TRBJ1-5,TRBD1,TGTGCCAGCAGGGTAACGACAGGGAGTACTCAGCCCCAGCATTTT,CASRVTTGSTQPQHF
-,TRBV18,TRBJ1-2,TRBD1,TGTGCCAGCTCACCAGTTGGACAGGGGAATAACTATGGCTACACCTTC,CASSPVGQGNNYGYTF
-,TRBV24-1,TRBJ1-1,-,TGTGCCACCAGTAGGGGAAGCACTGAAGCTTTCTTT,CATSRGSTEAFF
-,TRBV29-1,TRBJ2-7,-,TGCAGCGTGAGGGGGATCAACTCCTACGAGCAGTACTTC,CSVRGINSYEQYF
once,TRBV27,TRBJ2-7,-,TGTGCCAGCAGTCACCAAGGGACTGATCCGCAGTACTTC,CASSHQGTDPQYF
-,TRBV6-6,TRBJ1-5,-,TGTGCCAGCAGTCCCTCTTTGATCGGGGTAGGCAATCAGCCCCAGCATTTT,CASSPSLIGVGNQPQHF
-,TRBV6-1,TRBJ1-2,-,TGTGCCAGCAGTGACAGGGTGGGATCTATGTACACCTTC,CASSDRVGSMYTF
-,TRBV28,TRBJ1-5,-,TGTGCCAGCAGGAATACTTTAAGGGGGAAGGGCAATCAGCCCCAGCATTTT,CASRNTLRGKGNQPQHF
-,TRBV5-1,TRBJ1-2,-,TGCGCCAGCAGCTTGGACATCAGGGCTAACTATGGCTACACCTTC,CASSLDIRANYGYTF